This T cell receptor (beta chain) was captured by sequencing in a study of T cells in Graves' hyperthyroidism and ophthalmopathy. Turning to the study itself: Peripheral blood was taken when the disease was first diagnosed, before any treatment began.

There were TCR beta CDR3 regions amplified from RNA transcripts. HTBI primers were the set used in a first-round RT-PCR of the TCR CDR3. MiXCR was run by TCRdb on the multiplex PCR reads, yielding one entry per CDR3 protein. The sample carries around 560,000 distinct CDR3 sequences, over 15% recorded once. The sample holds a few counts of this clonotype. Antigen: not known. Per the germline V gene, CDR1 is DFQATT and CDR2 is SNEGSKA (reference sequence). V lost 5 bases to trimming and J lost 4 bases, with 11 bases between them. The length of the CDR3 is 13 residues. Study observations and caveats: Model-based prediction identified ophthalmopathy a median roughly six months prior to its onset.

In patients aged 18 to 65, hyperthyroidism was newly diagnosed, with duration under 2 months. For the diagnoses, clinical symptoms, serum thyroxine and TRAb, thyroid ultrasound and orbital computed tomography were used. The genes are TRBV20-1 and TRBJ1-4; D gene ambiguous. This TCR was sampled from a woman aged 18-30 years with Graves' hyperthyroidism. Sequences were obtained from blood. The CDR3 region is CSAQQINNEKLFF. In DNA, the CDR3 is TGCAGTGCTCAACAGATAAATAATGAAAAACTGTTTTTT.